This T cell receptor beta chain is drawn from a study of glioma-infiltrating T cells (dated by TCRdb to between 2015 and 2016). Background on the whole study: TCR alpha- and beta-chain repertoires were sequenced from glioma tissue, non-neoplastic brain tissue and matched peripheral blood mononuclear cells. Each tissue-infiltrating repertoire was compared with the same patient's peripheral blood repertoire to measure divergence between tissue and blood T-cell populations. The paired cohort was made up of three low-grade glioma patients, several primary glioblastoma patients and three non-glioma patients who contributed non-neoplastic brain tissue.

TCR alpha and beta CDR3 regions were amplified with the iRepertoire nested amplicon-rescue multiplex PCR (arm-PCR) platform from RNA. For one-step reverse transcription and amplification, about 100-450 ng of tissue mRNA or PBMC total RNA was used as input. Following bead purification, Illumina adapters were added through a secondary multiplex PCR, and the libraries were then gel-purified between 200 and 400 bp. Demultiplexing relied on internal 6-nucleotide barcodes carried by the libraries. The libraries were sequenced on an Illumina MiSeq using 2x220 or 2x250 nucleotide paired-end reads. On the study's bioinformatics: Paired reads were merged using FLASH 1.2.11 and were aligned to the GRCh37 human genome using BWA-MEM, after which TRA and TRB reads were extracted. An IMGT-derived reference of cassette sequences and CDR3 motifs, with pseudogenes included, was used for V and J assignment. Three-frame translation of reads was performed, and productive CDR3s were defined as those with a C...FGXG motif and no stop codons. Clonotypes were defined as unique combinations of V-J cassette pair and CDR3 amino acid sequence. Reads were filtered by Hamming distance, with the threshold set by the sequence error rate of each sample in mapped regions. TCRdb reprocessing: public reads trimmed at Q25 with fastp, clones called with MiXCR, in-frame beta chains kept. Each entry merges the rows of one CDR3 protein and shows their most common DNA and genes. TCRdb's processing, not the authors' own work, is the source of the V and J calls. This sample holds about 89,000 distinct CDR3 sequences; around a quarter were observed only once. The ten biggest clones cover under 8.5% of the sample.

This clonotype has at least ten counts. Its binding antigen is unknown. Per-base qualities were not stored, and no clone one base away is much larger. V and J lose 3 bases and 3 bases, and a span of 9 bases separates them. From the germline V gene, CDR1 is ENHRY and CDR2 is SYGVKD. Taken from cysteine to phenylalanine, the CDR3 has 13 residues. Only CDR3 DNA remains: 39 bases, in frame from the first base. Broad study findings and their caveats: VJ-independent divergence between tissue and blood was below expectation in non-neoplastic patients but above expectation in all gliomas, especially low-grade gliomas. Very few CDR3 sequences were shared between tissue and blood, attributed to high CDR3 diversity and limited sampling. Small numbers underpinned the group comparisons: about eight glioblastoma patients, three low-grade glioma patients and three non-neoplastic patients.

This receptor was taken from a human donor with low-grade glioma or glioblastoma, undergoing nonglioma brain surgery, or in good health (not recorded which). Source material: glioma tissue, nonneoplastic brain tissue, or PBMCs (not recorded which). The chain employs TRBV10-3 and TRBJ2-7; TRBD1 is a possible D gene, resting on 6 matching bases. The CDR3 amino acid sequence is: CAISDTGSYEQYF. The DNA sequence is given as TGTGCCATCAGTGACACAGGGAGCTACGAGCAGTACTTC.